The TCR beta chain described here comes from a study of regulatory T cells in long-lasting Graves disease. CDR3 length: 15 amino acids. Between the trimmed V and J ends, which lost 5 bases and 4 bases, there was a span of 21 bases. Germline V gives CDR1 DFQATT, CDR2 SNEGSKA (reference sequence). Specified time point: newly diagnosed GD, antithyroid drugs for less than 3 months. TCR sequences were obtained from RNA taken from PBMCs. It was an endocrinology department in Xi'an, China, that provided the patients. Study-wide results and caveats: TCR diversity was lower in persistent Graves' patients (versus newly diagnosed ones).

To make TCR beta libraries, researchers used iRepertoire HTBI primers and Arm-PCR of CDR3 regions. TCRdb itself ran the multiplex PCR reads through MiXCR, one entry per CDR3 protein. This sample has roughly 520,000 distinct CDR3 sequences, with around 13% found just once. This clonotype was detected ten times or more. The antigen is unknown. The sample was also reused in another study, on T cells in Graves' hyperthyroidism and ophthalmopathy.

The sequencing used peripheral blood mononuclear cells (PBMCs), collected at new diagnosis, from a patient treated with antithyroid drugs. This receptor was taken from a woman under 40 with Graves disease. The V call is TRBV20-1, the J call TRBJ2-7, with D possibly called TRBD1 or TRBD2 (5 bases each). This CDR3 is CSAPKTGPLRYEQYF. CDR3 bases: TGCAGTGCTCCTAAGACGGGGCCCCTTAGGTACGAGCAGTACTTC.